This record covers a single T cell receptor (beta chain). The antigen remains undetermined. This sample was taken from a study of radiotherapy plus CTLA-4 blockade in lung cancer. General observations from the study: Blood saw expansion of tumor-derived TCR clones after radiotherapy plus ipilimumab.

V was pared by 4 bases and J by 10 bases, with 6 bases of the junction left unmatched. Looked up from germline, CDR1 is SGHRS and CDR2 is YFSETQ. CDR3 size: 12 residues. Generated by immunoSEQ multiplex PCR, the TCRdb table keeps only in-frame clones and is missing some. This table holds more than 65,000 clones, roughly 80% found once. The chain employs TRBV5-1 and TRBJ1-1, with TRBD1 matching over 8 bases. The source is a human donor with non-small cell lung cancer who had stable disease on radiotherapy plus ipilimumab. The sequencing used peripheral blood, collected from a patient treated with radiotherapy plus ipilimumab. This CDR3 reads CASSPPTGAAFF. In DNA, the CDR3 is TGCGCCAGCAGCCCCCCGACAGGGGCAGCTTTCTTT.